The 30 T cell receptor beta chains below all came from one sample that was sequenced in a study of OX40 agonist ivuxolimab in advanced cancers. Generated by immunoSEQ multiplex PCR, the TCRdb table keeps only in-frame clones and is missing some. Counted here are approximately 100,000 clones, 80% to 90% occurring once; the ten biggest clones make up 0.7% to 1%. The input for sequencing was CD4+ or CD8+ T cells sorted from blood, taken in a trial of the OX40 agonist ivuxolimab. Receptor source: an adult with an advanced solid tumor such as melanoma, head and neck, liver or kidney cancer.

This chain joins TRBV28 and TRBJ2-7, with 8 bases matching TRBD2. Germline CDR1 is MDHEN and CDR2 is SYDVKM. The V segment lost 6 bases and the J segment 3 bases; nucleotides outside the gene matches: 10. The CDR3 spans 15 residues. CDR3 sequence (DNA): TGTGCCAGCAGGGGCGGGGGTAGCGGGGTCTACGAGCAGTACTTC. As protein: CASRGGGSGVYEQYF. Supplemented by reference TRBV28 and TRBJ2-7, the full variable domain reads DVKVTQSSRYLVKRTGEKVFLECVQDMDHENMFWYRQDPGLGLRLIYFSYDVKMKEKGDIPEGYSVSREKKERFSLILESASTNQTSMYLCASRGGGSGVYEQYFGPGTRLTVT.

The gene calls are TRBV7-3 and TRBJ2-1; no definite D call. The CDR3 is 12 amino acids. Trimming took off 2 bases at V and 6 bases at J, with 5 bases between the two ends. Per germline, CDR1 SGHTA and CDR2 FQGTGA. The chain's CDR3 is CASSLGSNEQFF. CDR3 coding DNA: TGTGCCAGCAGCTTAGGGTCCAATGAGCAGTTCTTC.

The chain is built from TRBV28 and TRBJ2-3; possibly TRBD2 for D (7 bases). V was trimmed by 6 bases and J by 2 bases, leaving 15 bases between them. Germline V gives CDR1 MDHEN, CDR2 SYDVKM. This CDR3 spans 15 amino acids. CDR3 in amino acids: CASSPGGPVTDTQYF. The CDR3 coding sequence is TGTGCCAGCAGCCCCGGGGGGCCTGTCACAGATACGCAGTATTTT.

The rearrangement joins TRBV2 to TRBJ1-2; no definite D call. CDR3 length equals 11 residues. The V gene's germline CDR1 is SNHLY and CDR2 FYNNEI. Trimming stripped 6 bases from V and 8 bases from J, with 10 bases between. CDR3 in amino acids: CASRGLGGYTF. The CDR3 coding sequence is TGTGCCAGCAGGGGCCTCGGAGGCTACACCTTC.

The J gene is TRBJ1-1, the V gene TRBV28, with 12 bases fitting TRBD1. J was trimmed by 3 bases and V by 6 bases; bases with no gene match: 11. CDR1 MDHEN and CDR2 SYDVKM come from the germline V gene. There are 17 residues in the CDR3. The CDR3 DNA follows: TGTGCCAGCAGATCTGCGGGACAGGGGGCGTCGTACACTGAAGCTTTCTTT. Translated: CASRSAGQGASYTEAFF.

This chain connects TRBV11-3 to TRBJ2-2; tentatively, D is TRBD1 or TRBD2 (5 bases each). The CDR3 runs to 15 residues. V shed 5 bases and J shed 4 bases, with 14 bases lying between them. The germline V gene has CDR1 SGHNT and CDR2 YENEEA. This CDR3 is CASSPQGRGTGELFF. The DNA of the CDR3 is TGTGCCAGCAGCCCCCAGGGTCGGGGCACCGGGGAGCTGTTTTTT.

The chain uses TRBV15 and TRBJ2-1; the match to TRBD2 covers 8 bases. The germline V gene encodes CDR1 LNHNV and CDR2 YYDKDF (reference sequence). The CDR3 is 15 residues long. The ends lost 0 bases at V and 9 bases at J; junction bases unmatched: 7. This chain's CDR3 is CATSRDRSGGIEQFF. The CDR3 DNA reads TGTGCCACCAGCAGAGATAGGAGCGGGGGTATTGAGCAGTTCTTC.

This chain joins TRBV6-1 and TRBJ1-1; TRBD1 matches at 7 bases. CDR1 MNHNS and CDR2 SASEGT come from the germline V gene. The CDR3 is 15 amino acids. The trim removed 4 bases at V and 2 bases at J, leaving 7 bases unmatched. The CDR3 spells CASSAQGPYNTEAFF. The CDR3 coding sequence is TGTGCCAGCAGTGCACAGGGGCCGTATAACACTGAAGCTTTCTTT.

CDR3 sequence reads: CASSVAAGGQETQYF. The CDR3 nucleotides are TGTGCCAGCAGCGTAGCTGCGGGGGGCCAAGAGACCCAGTACTTC. The chain is built from TRBV9 and TRBJ2-5; TRBD2 aligns across 8 bases. Germline loops: CDR1 SGDLS, CDR2 YYNGEE. V shed 0 bases, J shed 1 base, and the junction held 2 bases outside the gene matches. The CDR3 spans 15 residues.

This sequence joins TRBV6-1 and TRBJ1-2; TRBD1 matches 8 bases. Germline loops: CDR1 MNHNS, CDR2 SASEGT. The CDR3 has 15 amino acids. Losses at the gene ends were 10 bases for V and 2 bases for J; bases not matched to a gene: 12. CDR3 nucleotide sequence: TGTGCCAACACTATAACCGGGACAGGAAACTATGGCTACACCTTC. Its protein is CANTITGTGNYGYTF.

The J gene is TRBJ1-2, the V gene TRBV2, with 12 bases fitting TRBD1. Germline V gives CDR1 SNHLY, CDR2 FYNNEI. The CDR3 has 14 amino acids. J lost 7 bases, V lost 10 bases, and 10 bases had no gene match. Here the CDR3 reads CATRTGQGAGGYTF. Here the CDR3 DNA reads TGTGCCACCCGGACGGGACAGGGGGCTGGTGGCTACACCTTC.

This chain links TRBV5-1 with TRBJ2-2; 9 positions match TRBD1. Germline CDR1 SGHRS, CDR2 YFSETQ. The CDR3 runs to 15 residues. V dropped 4 bases and J dropped 1; count of bases not matched to a gene: 2. CDR3 amino acids: CASSMGQGNTGELFF. CDR3 nucleotides: TGCGCCAGCAGCATGGGACAGGGGAACACCGGGGAGCTGTTTTTT.

This clone has more than one count but fewer than ten. The gene calls are TRBV5-1 and TRBJ1-1; 12 bases agree with TRBD1. The CDR3 is made up of 16 amino acids. Germline CDR1 SGHRS, CDR2 YFSETQ. V lost 6 bases, J lost 3 bases, and 9 bases stayed unmatched. The CDR3 region is CASTGTGGAVDTEAFF. The CDR3 DNA is TGCGCCAGCACCGGGACAGGGGGCGCGGTGGACACTGAAGCTTTCTTT.

The chain joins TRBV1 to TRBJ2-4; the listed D gene, TRBD2, was not tested against the DNA. TRBV1 is described as a pseudogene. The CDR3 contains 15 residues. CDR3 protein: CTSSAGPISKNIQYF. The CDR3 DNA sequence: TGCACCAGCAGCGCGGGACCGATCAGCAAAAACATTCAGTACTTC.

The chain has TRBV6-5 and TRBJ1-5, with a tentative D call TRBD1 (5 bases). CDR3 length: 15 amino acids. From germline, CDR1 is MNHEY and CDR2 SVGAGI. Trimming removed 5 bases at V and 8 bases at J, with 19 bases between. The chain's CDR3 is CASSGGLAKAEPQHF. The CDR3 DNA sequence: TGTGCCAGCAGTGGGGGACTGGCCAAAGCGGAGCCCCAGCATTTT.

This clone was recorded once. The chain carries TRBV5-4 and TRBJ2-3, with 9 bases lining up with TRBD2. This CDR3 contains 15 residues. V lost 2 bases and J lost 3; bases outside the gene matches: 4. Germline V lookup: CDR1 SGHNT, CDR2 YYREEE (reference sequence). In DNA form, the CDR3 reads TGTGCCAGCAGCTTCGCGGGGGGGGTAACAGATACGCAGTATTTT. Protein: CASSFAGGVTDTQYF.

This chain uses TRBV18 with TRBJ2-4; possibly TRBD2 for D (5 bases). Trimming removed 0 bases from V and 1 base from J, with 10 bases in between. Germline assignment: CDR1 KGHSH and CDR2 LQKENI. This CDR3 has 16 residues. CDR3 in amino acids: CASSPPEAQAKNIQYF. DNA of the CDR3: TGTGCCAGCTCACCACCGGAGGCCCAGGCCAAAAACATTCAGTACTTC.

This clone has just a few counts. CDR3: CASVAHGTRGEQYF. CDR3 in DNA: TGTGCCAGCGTCGCACACGGGACGCGAGGCGAGCAGTACTTC. The chain employs TRBV28 and TRBJ2-7; D may match TRBD1 or TRBD2 (5 bases each). The CDR3 spans 14 residues. V lost 8 bases and J 6 bases, leaving 20 bases between the germline ends. Germline V lookup: CDR1 MDHEN, CDR2 SYDVKM.

The chain carries TRBV19 and TRBJ2-1; 11 nucleotides align to TRBD2. J was trimmed by 7 bases and V by 1 base; bases with no gene match: 6. The CDR3 runs to 16 residues. CDR1 is LNHDA and CDR2 is SQIVND in the germline V gene (reference sequence). CDR3 nucleotides: TGTGCCAGTAGTATAGCTACTAGCGGGGGAAGGAATGAGCAGTTCTTC. Translated, it gives CASSIATSGGRNEQFF.

J is TRBJ2-1 and V is TRBV30; D is possibly TRBD1 or TRBD2 (5 bases each). V shed 8 bases and J shed 1 base, with 33 bases lying between them. CDR3 size: 20 residues. In germline, CDR1 is GTSNPN, CDR2 SVGIG (reference sequence). The CDR3 spells CALETRGQTVIGKSYNEQFF. As DNA, the CDR3 is TGTGCCCTGGAGACGAGGGGTCAGACCGTCATCGGGAAGTCCTACAATGAGCAGTTCTTC.

The chain is built from TRBV10-3 and TRBJ1-6; maybe TRBD1 (5 bases). With 0 bases removed from V and 3 bases from J, the gap between germline ends came to 12 bases. The CDR3 sequence is 17 residues long. Germline V gene sequence: CDR1 ENHRY, CDR2 SYGVKD. The CDR3 reads CAISESPLGDYNSPLHF. The CDR3 nucleotides read TGTGCCATCAGTGAGTCGCCTTTAGGGGACTATAATTCACCCCTCCACTTT.

V is TRBV5-4 and J is TRBJ2-7; no reliable D call. The CDR3 extends over 14 amino acids. Germline CDR1 SGHNT, CDR2 YYREEE (reference sequence). Trimming took 2 bases from V and 0 from J, leaving 9 bases between them. CDR3 amino acids: CASSFGLGSYEQYF. DNA of the CDR3: TGTGCCAGCAGCTTTGGGTTGGGCTCCTACGAGCAGTACTTC. The full variable domain, with the rest looked up from reference TRBV5-4 and TRBJ2-7, is ETGVTQSPTHLIKTRGQQVTLRCSSQSGHNTVSWYQQALGQGPQFIFQYYREEENGRGNFPPRFSGLQFPNYSSELNVNALELDDSALYLCASSFGLGSYEQYFGPGTRLTVT.

The V call is TRBV5-5, the J call TRBJ1-4; a weak D match, TRBD1 (6 bases). Trimming cost V 2 bases and J 7 bases, with 15 bases left between them. This CDR3 region has 15 residues. Per germline, CDR1 SGHKS and CDR2 YYEKEE (reference sequence). CDR3 protein: CASSLDRTGPEKLFF. Written as DNA, the CDR3 is TGTGCCAGCAGCTTAGACAGGACCGGACCTGAAAAACTGTTTTTT.

This clone was detected once. The chain recombines TRBV4-2 with TRBJ2-7; D remains unclear. CDR3 length: 15 residues. With 1 base removed from V and 7 bases from J, the gap between germline ends came to 17 bases. Germline values: CDR1 LGHNA, CDR2 YNFKEQ. The CDR3 coding sequence is TGTGCCAGCAGCCAAGCCCGGACGGGTACCGGAGAGCAGTACTTC. Its protein product is CASSQARTGTGEQYF.

The chain recombines TRBV7-6 with TRBJ1-4, with 9 nucleotides matching TRBD1. The CDR3 sequence is 14 residues long. The V gene end was trimmed by 4 bases and the J gene end by 8 bases; junction bases not matched to a gene: 5. Germline V CDR1 and CDR2: SGHVS, FNYEAQ. The CDR3 spells CASSSGQGGEKLFF. Here the CDR3 DNA reads TGTGCCAGCAGCTCGGGACAGGGTGGGGAAAAACTGTTTTTT.

This chain connects TRBV9 to TRBJ2-3; 12 nucleotides line up with TRBD2. From germline, CDR1 is SGDLS and CDR2 YYNGEE. Trimming at V came to 3 bases and at J to 4 bases, leaving 3 bases not matched to a gene. The CDR3 length is 15 residues. CDR3 protein: CASSALAGGSDTQYF. The CDR3 region has the DNA TGTGCCAGCAGCGCCCTAGCGGGGGGGTCAGATACGCAGTATTTT. Supplemented by reference TRBV9 and TRBJ2-3, the full variable domain reads DSGVTQTPKHLITATGQRVTLRCSPRSGDLSVYWYQQSLDQGLQFLIQYYNGEERAKGNILERFSAQQFPDLHSELNLSSLELGDSALYFCASSALAGGSDTQYFGPGTRLTVL.

For this clone: Germline and junction disagree at one end, which may indicate a read error. The chain uses TRBV6-6 and TRBJ2-1, with TRBD2 matching 9 bases. CDR1 is MNHNY, CDR2 SVGAGI, per germline (reference sequence). The CDR3 is made up of 15 amino acids. The CDR3 region has the DNA TGTGCCAGCAGTTTCTCTAGCGGGACCTACAGTGAGCAGTTCTTC. This codes for CASSFSSGTYSEQFF.

A single count supports this clone. V and J are TRBV6-6 and TRBJ2-1, with D possibly being TRBD2 (5 bases). The ends were cut back, 3 bases at V and 7 bases at J, with 7 bases in the middle. The V gene's germline CDR1 is MNHNY and CDR2 SVGAGI (reference sequence). This CDR3 contains 12 residues. The chain's CDR3 is CASSYTGNEQFF. Here the CDR3 DNA reads TGTGCCAGCAGTTATACGGGGAATGAGCAGTTCTTC.

In its sample, this clone was seen a few times. The J gene is TRBJ2-3, the V gene TRBV4-3; D not resolved. Germline V gives CDR1 LGHNA, CDR2 YSLEER. Trimming pared 1 base from V and 3 bases from J, leaving 5 bases between. The CDR3 is made up of 13 amino acids. In nucleotides, the CDR3 is TGCGCCAGCAGCCAAGGGGTTACAGATACGCAGTATTTT. Translation gives CASSQGVTDTQYF.

The CDR3: CASSQVRGRDYGYTF. DNA for the CDR3: TGCGCCAGCAGCCAAGTCCGGGGGCGAGACTATGGCTACACCTTC. The rearrangement uses TRBV4-3 and TRBJ1-2; possibly TRBD1 for D (6 bases). The CDR3 is 15 amino acids. Trimming stripped 1 base from V and 3 bases from J, with 12 bases between. Germline V gene data show CDR1 as LGHNA and CDR2 as YSLEER.